Sequencing of this T cell receptor (beta chain) was carried out in a study of glioma-infiltrating T cells. V was shortened by 11 bases and J by 4 bases, with 11 bases between the two germline ends. Germline lookup yields CDR1 MNHNS and CDR2 SASEGT. The CDR3 runs to 11 residues. Amplification of TCR alpha and beta CDR3 regions from RNA used iRepertoire nested multiplex PCR. One-step reverse transcription and amplification started from approximately 100-400 ng of tissue mRNA or PBMC total RNA. From the multiplex PCR reads, TCRdb called clonotypes with MiXCR, one entry per CDR3 protein. The table includes over 2,500 distinct CDR3 sequences, roughly 45% detected once.

Source material: glioma tissue, nonneoplastic brain tissue, or PBMCs (not recorded which). This sequence originates from a human donor with low-grade glioma or glioblastoma, undergoing nonglioma brain surgery, or in good health (not recorded which). This chain links TRBV6-1 with TRBJ1-1; no definite D call. CDR3 protein: CAALMGTEAFF. CDR3 nucleotide sequence: TGTGCCGCGCTCATGGGCACTGAAGCTTTCTTT.